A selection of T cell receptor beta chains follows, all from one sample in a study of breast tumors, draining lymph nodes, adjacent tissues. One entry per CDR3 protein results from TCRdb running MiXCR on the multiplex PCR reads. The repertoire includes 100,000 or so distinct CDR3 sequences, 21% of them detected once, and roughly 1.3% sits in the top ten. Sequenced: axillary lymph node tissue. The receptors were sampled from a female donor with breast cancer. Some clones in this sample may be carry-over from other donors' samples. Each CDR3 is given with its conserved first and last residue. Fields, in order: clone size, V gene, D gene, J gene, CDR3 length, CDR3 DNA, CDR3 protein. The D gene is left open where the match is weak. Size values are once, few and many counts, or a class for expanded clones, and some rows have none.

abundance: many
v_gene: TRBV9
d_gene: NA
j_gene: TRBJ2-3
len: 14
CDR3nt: TGTGCCAGCAGCGTAGAAGCGGGTACAGATACGCAGTATTTT
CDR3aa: CASSVEAGTDTQYF

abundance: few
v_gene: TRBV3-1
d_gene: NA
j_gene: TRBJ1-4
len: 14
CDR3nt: TGTGCCAGCAGCGTCTGGGCGGCTAATGAAAAACTGTTTTTT
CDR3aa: CASSVWAANEKLFF

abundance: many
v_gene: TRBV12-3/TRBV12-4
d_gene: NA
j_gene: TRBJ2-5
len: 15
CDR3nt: TGTGCCAGCAGTGAAAAATCTAGATTCCAAGAGACCCAGTACTTC
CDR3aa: CASSEKSRFQETQYF

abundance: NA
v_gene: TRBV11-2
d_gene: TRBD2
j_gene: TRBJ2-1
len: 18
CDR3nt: TGTGCCAGCAGCTTAGAGCTCCGGACTAGCGGGCTCTACAATGAGCAGTTCTTC
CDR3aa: CASSLELRTSGLYNEQFF

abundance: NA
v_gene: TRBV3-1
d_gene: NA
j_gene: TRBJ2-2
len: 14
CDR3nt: TGTGCCAGCAGCCTAGGACAAAACGGCGGGGAGCTGTTTTTT
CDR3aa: CASSLGQNGGELFF

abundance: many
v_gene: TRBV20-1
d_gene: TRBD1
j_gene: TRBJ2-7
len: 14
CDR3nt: TGCAGTGCCCCCACTTATCAGGGGGCAAGGGAGCAGTACTTC
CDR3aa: CSAPTYQGAREQYF

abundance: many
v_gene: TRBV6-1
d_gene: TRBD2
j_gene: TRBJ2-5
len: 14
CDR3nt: TGTGCCAGCAGTTTGCGGGGGGGGCGGGAGACCCAGTACTTC
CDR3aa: CASSLRGGRETQYF

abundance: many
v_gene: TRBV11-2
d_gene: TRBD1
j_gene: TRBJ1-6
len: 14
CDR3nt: TGTGCCAGCAGCTTAGGACAGGGAAATTCACCCCTCCACTTT
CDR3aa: CASSLGQGNSPLHF

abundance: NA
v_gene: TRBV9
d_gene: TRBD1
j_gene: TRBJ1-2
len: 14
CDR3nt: TGTGCCAGCAATGGTTACAGGGGTAACTATGGCTACACCTTC
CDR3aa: CASNGYRGNYGYTF

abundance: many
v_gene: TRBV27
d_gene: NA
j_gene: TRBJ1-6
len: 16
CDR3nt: TGTGCCAGCAGTCCACGCAGGGCGCCCTATAATTCACCCCTCCACTTT
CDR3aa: CASSPRRAPYNSPLHF

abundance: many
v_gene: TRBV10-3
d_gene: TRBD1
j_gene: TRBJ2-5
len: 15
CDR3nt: TGTGCCATCTCTCCCGGGACAGGGGTTATCGAGACCCAGTACTTC
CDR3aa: CAISPGTGVIETQYF

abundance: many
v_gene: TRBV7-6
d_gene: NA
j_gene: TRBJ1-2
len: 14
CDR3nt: TGTGCCAGCAGCAGTGCCGGGGGGAATTATGGCTACACCTTC
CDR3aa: CASSSAGGNYGYTF

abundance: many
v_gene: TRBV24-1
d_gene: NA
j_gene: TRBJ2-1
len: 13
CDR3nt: TGTGCCACCAGTGACGGGGGCTACAATGAGCAGTTCTTC
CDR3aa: CATSDGGYNEQFF

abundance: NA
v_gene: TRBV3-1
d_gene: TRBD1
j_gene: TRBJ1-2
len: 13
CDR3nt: TGTGCCAGCAGCCAAGGGACAGGGAATGGCTACACCTTC
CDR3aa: CASSQGTGNGYTF

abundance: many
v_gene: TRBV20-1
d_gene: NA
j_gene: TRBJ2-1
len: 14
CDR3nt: TGCAGTGCTAGAACTAGTCCCCCCTACAATGAGCAGTTCTTC
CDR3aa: CSARTSPPYNEQFF

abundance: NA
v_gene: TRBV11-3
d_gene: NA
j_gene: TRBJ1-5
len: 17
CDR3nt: TGTGCCAGCAGCTTAGACGGCTGCCAGCAAAGCAATCAGCCCCAGCATTTT
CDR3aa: CASSLDGCQQSNQPQHF

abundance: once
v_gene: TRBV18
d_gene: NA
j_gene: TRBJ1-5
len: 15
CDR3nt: TGTGCCAGCTCACTTGGGCAGGGACCGCAGCAGCCCCAGCATTTT
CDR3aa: CASSLGQGPQQPQHF

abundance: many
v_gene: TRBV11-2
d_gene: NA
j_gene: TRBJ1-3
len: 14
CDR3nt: TGTGCCAGCAGCTTACTCCCCGATGGAAACACCATATATTTT
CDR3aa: CASSLLPDGNTIYF

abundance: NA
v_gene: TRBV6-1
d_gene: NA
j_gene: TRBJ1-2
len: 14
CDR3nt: TGTGCCAGCGGTGAAGGACTGCCCTTCTATGGCTGCACCTTC
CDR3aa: CASGEGLPFYGCTF

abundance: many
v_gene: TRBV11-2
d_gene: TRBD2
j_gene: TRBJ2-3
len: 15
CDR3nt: TGTGCCAGCAGCGAAATAGCGGGAGTACCAGATACGCAGTATTTT
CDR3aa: CASSEIAGVPDTQYF

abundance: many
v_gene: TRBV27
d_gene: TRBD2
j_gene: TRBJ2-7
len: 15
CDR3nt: TGTGCCAGCAGTTCCCCTAGCGGGGCCTCCTACGAGCAGTACTTC
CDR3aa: CASSSPSGASYEQYF

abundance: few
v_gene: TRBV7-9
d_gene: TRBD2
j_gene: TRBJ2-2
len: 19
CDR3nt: TGTGCCAGCAGCCCCGAGGACTCGAGACTAGCAGCGAACACCGGGGAGCTGTTTTTT
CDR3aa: CASSPEDSRLAANTGELFF

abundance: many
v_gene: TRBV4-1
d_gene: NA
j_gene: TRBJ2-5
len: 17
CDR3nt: TGCGCCAGCAGCCAGCAAGACCTGGTCGCAGGGGCCAAGACCCAGTACTTC
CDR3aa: CASSQQDLVAGAKTQYF

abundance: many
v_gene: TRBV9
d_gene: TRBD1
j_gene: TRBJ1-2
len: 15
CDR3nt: TGTGCCAGCAGCGTAGAGGGGACAGGTCATTATGGCTACACCTTC
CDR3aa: CASSVEGTGHYGYTF

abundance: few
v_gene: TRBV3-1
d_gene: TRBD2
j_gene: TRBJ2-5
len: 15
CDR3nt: TGTGCCAGCAGCCAAGGAGACGGGAGGGACGAGACCCAGTACTTC
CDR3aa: CASSQGDGRDETQYF

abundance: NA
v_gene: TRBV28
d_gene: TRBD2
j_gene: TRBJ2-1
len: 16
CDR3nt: TGTGCCAGCAGTTTCGCTAGCGGAAGCTCCTACAATGAGCAGTTCTTC
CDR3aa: CASSFASGSSYNEQFF

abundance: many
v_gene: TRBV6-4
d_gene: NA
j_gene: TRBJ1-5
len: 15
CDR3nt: TGTGCCAGCAGGGACCCTCCCCCTCGGTGCCAGCCCCAGCATTTT
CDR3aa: CASRDPPPRCQPQHF

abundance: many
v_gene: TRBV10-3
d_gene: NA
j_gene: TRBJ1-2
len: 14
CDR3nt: TGTGCCATCAGTGCTCAGGGCATGGACTATGGCTACACCTTC
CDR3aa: CAISAQGMDYGYTF